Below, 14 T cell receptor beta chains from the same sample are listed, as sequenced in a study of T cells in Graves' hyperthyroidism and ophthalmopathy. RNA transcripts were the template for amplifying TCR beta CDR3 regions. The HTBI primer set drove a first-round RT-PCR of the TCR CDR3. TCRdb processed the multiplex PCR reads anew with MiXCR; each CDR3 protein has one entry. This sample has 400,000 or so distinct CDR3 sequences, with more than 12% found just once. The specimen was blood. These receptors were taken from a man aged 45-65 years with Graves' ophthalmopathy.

This CDR3 reads CASRSQNKSSYNSPLHF. Written as DNA, the CDR3 is TGTGCCAGCAGAAGTCAAAACAAGAGCTCCTATAATTCACCCCTCCACTTT. The chain employs TRBV7-9 and TRBJ1-6; the D is unclear. The CDR3 contains 17 residues. V shed 6 bases and J shed 0 bases, with 15 bases lying between them. Per the germline V gene, CDR1 is SEHNR and CDR2 is FQNEAQ (reference sequence).

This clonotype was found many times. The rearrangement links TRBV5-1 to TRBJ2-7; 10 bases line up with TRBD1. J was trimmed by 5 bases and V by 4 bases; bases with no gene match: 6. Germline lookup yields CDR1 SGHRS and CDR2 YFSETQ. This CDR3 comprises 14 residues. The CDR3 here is CASSVRDRGHEQYF. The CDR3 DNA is TGCGCCAGCAGCGTCCGGGACAGGGGACACGAGCAGTACTTC.

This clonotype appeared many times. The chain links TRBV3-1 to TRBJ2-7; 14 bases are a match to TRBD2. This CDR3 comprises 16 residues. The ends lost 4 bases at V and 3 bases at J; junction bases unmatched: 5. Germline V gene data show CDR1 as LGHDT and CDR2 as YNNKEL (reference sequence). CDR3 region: CASSPEGLAGDYEQYF. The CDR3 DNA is TGTGCCAGCAGCCCGGAGGGACTAGCGGGGGACTACGAGCAGTACTTC.

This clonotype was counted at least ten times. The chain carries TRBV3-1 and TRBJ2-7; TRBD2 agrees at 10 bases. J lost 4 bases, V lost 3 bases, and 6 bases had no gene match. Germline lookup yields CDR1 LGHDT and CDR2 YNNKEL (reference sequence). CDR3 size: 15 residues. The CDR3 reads CASSQSSGSRYEQYF. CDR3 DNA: TGTGCCAGCAGCCAGTCTAGCGGGAGTCGGTACGAGCAGTACTTC.

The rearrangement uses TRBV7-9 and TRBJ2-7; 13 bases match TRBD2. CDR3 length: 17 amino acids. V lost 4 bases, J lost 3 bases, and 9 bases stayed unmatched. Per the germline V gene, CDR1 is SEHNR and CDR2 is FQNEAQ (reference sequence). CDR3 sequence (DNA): TGTGCCAGCAGCTCTGGACTAGCGGGAGAAGATCTCTACGAGCAGTACTTC. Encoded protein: CASSSGLAGEDLYEQYF.

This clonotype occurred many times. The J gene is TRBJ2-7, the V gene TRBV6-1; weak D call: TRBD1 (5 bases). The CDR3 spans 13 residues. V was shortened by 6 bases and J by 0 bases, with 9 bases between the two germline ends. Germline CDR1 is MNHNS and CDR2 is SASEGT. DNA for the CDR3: TGTGCCAGCAGCAGGACATTCTCCTACGAGCAGTACTTC. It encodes CASSRTFSYEQYF.

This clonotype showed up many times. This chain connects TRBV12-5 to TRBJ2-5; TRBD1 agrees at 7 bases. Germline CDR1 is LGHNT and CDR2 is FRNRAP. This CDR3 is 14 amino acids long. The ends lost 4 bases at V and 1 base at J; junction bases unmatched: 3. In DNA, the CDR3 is TGTGCTAGTGGTTGGGGGACAGCCCAAGAGACCCAGTACTTC. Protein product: CASGWGTAQETQYF.

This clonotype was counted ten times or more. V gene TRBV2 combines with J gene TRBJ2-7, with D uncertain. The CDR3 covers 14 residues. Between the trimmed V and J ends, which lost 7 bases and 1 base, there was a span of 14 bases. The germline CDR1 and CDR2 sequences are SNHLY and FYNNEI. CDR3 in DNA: TGTGCCAGCACACGCCGCCTGGAATCCTACGAGCAGTACTTC. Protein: CASTRRLESYEQYF.

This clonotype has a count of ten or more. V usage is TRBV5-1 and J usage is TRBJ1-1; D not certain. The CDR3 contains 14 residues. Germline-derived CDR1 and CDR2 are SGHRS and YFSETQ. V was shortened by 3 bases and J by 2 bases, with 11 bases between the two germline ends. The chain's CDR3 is CASSYATPNTEAFF. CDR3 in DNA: TGCGCCAGCAGCTACGCGACGCCTAACACTGAAGCTTTCTTT.

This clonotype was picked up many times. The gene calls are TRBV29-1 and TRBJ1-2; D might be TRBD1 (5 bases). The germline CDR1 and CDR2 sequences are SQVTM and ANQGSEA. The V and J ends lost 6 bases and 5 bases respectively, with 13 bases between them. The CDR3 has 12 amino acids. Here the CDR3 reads CSVGTSSYGYTF. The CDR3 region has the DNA TGCAGCGTGGGGACTTCTAGTTATGGCTACACCTTC.

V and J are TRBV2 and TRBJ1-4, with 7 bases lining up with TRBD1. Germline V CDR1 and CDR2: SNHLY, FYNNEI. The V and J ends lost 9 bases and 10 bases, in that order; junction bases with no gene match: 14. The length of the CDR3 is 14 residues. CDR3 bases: TGTGCCAGTGACCCGGACAGGACATTTGGAAAACTGTTTTTT. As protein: CASDPDRTFGKLFF.

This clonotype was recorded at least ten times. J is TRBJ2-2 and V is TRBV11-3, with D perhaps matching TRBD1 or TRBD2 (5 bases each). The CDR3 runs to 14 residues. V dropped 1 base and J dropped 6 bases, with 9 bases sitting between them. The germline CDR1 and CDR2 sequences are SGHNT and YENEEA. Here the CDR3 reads CASSLGGPSGELFF. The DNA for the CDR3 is TGTGCCAGCAGCTTAGGGGGACCGTCCGGGGAGCTGTTTTTT.

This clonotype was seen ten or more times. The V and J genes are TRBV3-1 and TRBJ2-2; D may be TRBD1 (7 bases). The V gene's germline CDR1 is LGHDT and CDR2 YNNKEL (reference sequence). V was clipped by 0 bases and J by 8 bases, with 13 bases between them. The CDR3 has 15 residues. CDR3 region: CASSQETSGGGELFF. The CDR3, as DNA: TGTGCCAGCAGCCAAGAGACCTCAGGGGGGGGGGAGCTGTTTTTT.

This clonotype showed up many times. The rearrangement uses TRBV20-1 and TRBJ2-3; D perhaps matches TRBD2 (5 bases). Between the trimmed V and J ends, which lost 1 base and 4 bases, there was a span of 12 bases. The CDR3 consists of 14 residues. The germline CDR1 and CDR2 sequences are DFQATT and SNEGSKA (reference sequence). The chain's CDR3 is CSARGAGNADTQYF. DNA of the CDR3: TGCAGTGCTAGAGGTGCCGGGAATGCAGATACGCAGTATTTT.